This TCR beta chain was documented in a study of T cell responses to AZD1222 COVID-19 vaccine. Study-wide findings and caveats: Spike-specific TCRs gained breadth and depth after people received two AZD1222 doses. Repertoire sampling happened only post peak T cell response.

Profiling relied on immunoSEQ multiplex PCR, and the TCRdb table lists in-frame clones only, not all of them. The sample includes 90,000 to 100,000 clones, roughly 85% seen only once; the top ten take around 3.2%. By proportion, this clone is medium-sized. Its specificity is not known. Germline assignment: CDR1 MNHNS and CDR2 SASEGT. The CDR3 contains 19 residues. The J segment lost 7 bases and the V segment lost 3 bases, leaving 24 bases of the junction unmatched. The rearrangement links TRBV6-1 to TRBJ2-7; 7 bases are shared with TRBD1. This TCR derives from an adult in good health. Sequencing used peripheral blood, obtained on day 0 of AZD1222 vaccination. The CDR3 reads CASSDSETGFSLGVGEQYF. The CDR3 DNA follows: TGTGCCAGCAGTGACAGTGAGACAGGGTTTTCCCTTGGGGTAGGGGAGCAGTACTTC.